The 9 T cell receptor beta chains below were found in one sample sequenced in a study of T cells in tuberculosis. TCRdb's copy holds only in-frame clones and misses some; the assay was immunoSEQ multiplex PCR. The table includes about 33,000 clones, approximately 90% detected once. Time point reported: new active TB diagnosis, blood taken before or within 7 days of starting treatment. The material was PBMCs, obtained at tuberculosis diagnosis. The source of these receptors is an adult with tuberculosis.

V is TRBV28 and J is TRBJ2-7; TRBD1 is a possible D gene (6 bases). The CDR3 has 13 amino acids. V lost 5 bases and J 12 bases, leaving 20 bases between the germline ends. Germline loops: CDR1 MDHEN, CDR2 SYDVKM. In nucleotides, the CDR3 is TGTGCCAGCAGTCCCCTGACAGGCCGCCTCGGGTACTTC. As protein: CASSPLTGRLGYF.

The chain uses TRBV4-2 and TRBJ2-2; 11 bases align to TRBD2. The CDR3 length is 17 residues. J was trimmed by 5 bases and V by 0 bases; bases with no gene match: 5. CDR1 LGHNA and CDR2 YNFKEQ come from the germline V gene. DNA for the CDR3: TGTGCCAGCAGCCAAGATATAAGACTAGCGGGGACCGGGGAGCTGTTTTTT. As protein: CASSQDIRLAGTGELFF.

The chain recombines TRBV19 with TRBJ2-7; 7 bases fit TRBD1. Germline V gene sequence: CDR1 LNHDA, CDR2 SQIVND (reference sequence). J was trimmed by 0 bases and V by 5 bases; bases with no gene match: 10. This CDR3 has 16 residues. For the CDR3, the DNA is TGTGCCAGTAGTCCCACACCGGGACAGATCTCCTACGAGCAGTACTTC. This encodes CASSPTPGQISYEQYF.

The CDR3 bases are TGTGCCAGCAGTGAGCTTGGTTTGAGCCAAGAGACCCAGTACTTC. Protein: CASSELGLSQETQYF. The chain has TRBV2 and TRBJ2-5; D is unclear. From germline, CDR1 is SNHLY and CDR2 FYNNEI. Trimming cost V 3 bases and J 1 base, with 12 bases left between them. This CDR3 contains 15 residues.

The rearrangement uses TRBV5-4 and TRBJ2-1; a possible D gene is TRBD2 (6 bases). The CDR3 runs 14 residues. Germline V gene lookup returns CDR1 SGHNT and CDR2 YYREEE (reference sequence). Deletions cut 10 bases from V and 1 base from J, with 15 bases between. The CDR3 DNA is TGTGCCTCCTCGGGACTCCCATCCTACAATGAGCAGTTCTTC. Translating it yields CASSGLPSYNEQFF.

The chain joins TRBV9 to TRBJ1-2, with unresolved D. The V end lost 3 bases, the J end lost 4 bases, and 13 bases lay between the germline ends. This CDR3 is built from 14 residues. Germline CDR1 and CDR2: SGDLS and YYNGEE. The CDR3 region has the DNA TGTGCCAGCAGCGAGGAGATACTCTCCTATGGCTACACCTTC. Its translation is CASSEEILSYGYTF.

J is TRBJ2-2 and V is TRBV6-1, with D possibly matching TRBD1 (6 bases). The V end was cut by 6 bases, the J end by 4 bases, with 12 bases between. Germline loops: CDR1 MNHNS, CDR2 SASEGT. The CDR3 covers 14 residues. The CDR3 region has the DNA TGTGCCAGCAGACTAGGGGGTTCCACCGGGGAGCTGTTTTTT. It specifies CASRLGGSTGELFF.

The chain couples TRBV29-1 to TRBJ1-2; the D gene is possibly TRBD1 (6 bases). CDR1 is SQVTM and CDR2 is ANQGSEA in the germline V gene. CDR3 size: 15 residues. The V and J ends lost 0 bases and 4 bases respectively, with 15 bases between them. The CDR3 region is CSVEDRGIGGYGYTF. The CDR3 region has the DNA TGCAGCGTTGAAGATAGGGGGATAGGGGGCTATGGCTACACCTTC.

The chain is built from TRBV6-1 and TRBJ2-5, with 10 positions matching TRBD2. The CDR3 length is 16 residues. The V segment lost 0 bases and the J segment 4 bases; nucleotides outside the gene matches: 5. CDR1 is MNHNS and CDR2 is SASEGT in the germline V gene. CDR3 coding DNA: TGTGCCAGCAGTGAAGCTTTCAGCGGGGGGGGAGAGACCCAGTACTTC. Amino acid sequence: CASSEAFSGGGETQYF.